This T cell receptor beta chain was retrieved from a study of cytomegalovirus exposure and HLA in healthy donors. Assay: immunoSEQ multiplex PCR; the TCRdb copy retains only in-frame clones and omits some. The sample holds roughly 100,000 clones, 86% seen once. The sequence derives from a woman in her late teens or twenties in good health and CMV-seropositive. The sample taken for sequencing was PBMCs.

The CDR3: CASSSIGTGANVLTF. The CDR3 DNA follows: TGTGCCAGCAGTTCCATTGGGACAGGGGCCAACGTCCTGACTTTC. The chain recombines TRBV28 with TRBJ2-6; TRBD1 might be the D (6 bases). The V end lost 4 bases, the J end lost 4 bases, and 11 bases lay between the germline ends. CDR3 length: 15 residues. The germline gives CDR1 MDHEN, CDR2 SYDVKM.